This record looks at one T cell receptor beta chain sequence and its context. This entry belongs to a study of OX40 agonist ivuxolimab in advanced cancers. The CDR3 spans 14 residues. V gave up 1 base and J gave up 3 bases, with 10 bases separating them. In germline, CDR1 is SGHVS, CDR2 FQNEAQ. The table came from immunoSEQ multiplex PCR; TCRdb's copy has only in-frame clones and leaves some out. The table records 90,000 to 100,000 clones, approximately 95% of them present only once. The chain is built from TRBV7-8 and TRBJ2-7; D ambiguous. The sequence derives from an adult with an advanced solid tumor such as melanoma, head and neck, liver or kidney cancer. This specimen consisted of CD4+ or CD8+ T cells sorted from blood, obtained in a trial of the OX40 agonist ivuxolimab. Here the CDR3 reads CASSLVADHYEQYF. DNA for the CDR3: TGTGCCAGCAGCTTAGTGGCAGACCACTACGAGCAGTACTTC.